The present T cell receptor beta chain was sequenced within a study of blood T cell repertoires in COVID-19. The V gene end was trimmed by 1 base and the J gene end by 4 bases; junction bases not matched to a gene: 12. Per the germline V gene, CDR1 is SQVTM and CDR2 is ANQGSEA. This CDR3 spans 16 amino acids. The data were produced by immunoSEQ multiplex PCR, yet TCRdb's version contains in-frame clones alone and is incomplete. The sample holds about 390,000 clones, over 75% seen once. The sequencing sample was made of peripheral blood. The source is a woman aged 55-69 years with COVID-19, enrolled during active disease. This chain links TRBV29-1 with TRBJ1-2; 7 nucleotides agree with TRBD1. CDR3: CSVEVTGVVVGYGYTF. CDR3 in DNA: TGCAGCGTTGAAGTAACAGGGGTTGTAGTGGGCTATGGCTACACCTTC.